What follows are 21 T cell receptor beta chains derived from one specimen sequenced in a study of T-cell reconstitution after alpha-beta-depleted transplantation in children. The TCRbeta library was prepared with unique molecular identifiers. TCRdb independently ran MiXCR on the PCR reads; one entry per CDR3 protein. The repertoire holds 700,000 to 950,000 distinct CDR3 sequences, with roughly 15% as singletons. This material consisted of PBMCs, mostly from graft donor cells, taken 360 days after TCRalphabeta/CD19-depleted stem cell transplant. The receptors here all came from a male patient aged 10 to 17 who had a stem cell transplant for acute lymphoblastic leukemia, so the T cells may come from the graft donor.

This rearrangement joins TRBV13 to TRBJ2-7; 13 nucleotides match TRBD2. Germline V gene lookup returns CDR1 PRHDT and CDR2 FYEKMQ (reference sequence). The CDR3 length is 19 residues. V shed 5 bases, J shed 4 bases, and the junction held 17 bases outside the gene matches. The CDR3 DNA is TGTGCCAGCAGCGTCTCCGGGACTAGCGGGACCAAGCCTTCGTACGAGCAGTACTTC. Its translation: CASSVSGTSGTKPSYEQYF.

V and J are TRBV27 and TRBJ1-5; D perhaps matches TRBD1 (5 bases). This CDR3 has 15 residues. From germline, CDR1 is MNHEY and CDR2 SMNVEV (reference sequence). The ends were cut back, 3 bases at V and 4 bases at J, with 13 bases in the middle. The CDR3 is CASSFIDSLNQPQHF. CDR3 DNA sequence: TGTGCCAGCAGTTTTATCGACAGTCTAAATCAGCCCCAGCATTTT.

The V call is TRBV7-9, the J call TRBJ2-5; 7 bases line up with TRBD2. The J segment lost 1 base and the V segment lost 3 bases, leaving 11 bases of the junction unmatched. Per the germline V gene, CDR1 is SEHNR and CDR2 is FQNEAQ (reference sequence). This CDR3 contains 17 residues. In DNA form, the CDR3 reads TGTGCCAGCAGCTTCAGAACTCTAGCGGATCTCCAAGAGACCCAGTACTTC. Protein product: CASSFRTLADLQETQYF.

This clonotype was detected a few times. This sequence joins TRBV13 and TRBJ2-1; TRBD2 matches at 12 bases. Germline CDR1 is PRHDT and CDR2 is FYEKMQ (reference sequence). The CDR3 has 20 amino acids. With V trimmed by 0 bases and J by 0 bases, 9 bases remained unmatched. CDR3 loop: CASSLGRLAGDRFSYNEQFF. CDR3 bases: TGTGCCAGCAGCTTAGGCCGACTAGCGGGAGACCGTTTCTCCTACAATGAGCAGTTCTTC.

This clonotype was found a few times. The chain links TRBV6-4 to TRBJ2-2; D call uncertain. Germline lookup yields CDR1 MRHNA and CDR2 SNTAGT. V gave up 2 bases and J gave up 0 bases, with 4 bases separating them. The CDR3 is 14 residues long. CDR3 amino acids: CASSDAPNTGELFF. The CDR3, as DNA: TGTGCCAGCAGTGACGCCCCGAACACCGGGGAGCTGTTTTTT.

This sequence joins TRBV10-3 and TRBJ2-7, with D possibly called TRBD1 or TRBD2 (6 bases each). The CDR3 consists of 14 residues. V was shortened by 3 bases and J by 3 bases, with 12 bases between the two germline ends. The germline gives CDR1 ENHRY, CDR2 SYGVKD. CDR3 region: CAISDPGGGYEQYF. As DNA, the CDR3 is TGTGCCATCAGTGACCCTGGAGGGGGCTACGAGCAGTACTTC.

This clonotype was picked up many times. The chain combines TRBV5-1 with TRBJ2-3; TRBD2 might be the D (5 bases). Trimming shortened V by 5 bases and J by 2 bases, and 15 bases separated the two germline ends. Germline values: CDR1 SGHRS, CDR2 YFSETQ. This CDR3 contains 15 residues. This CDR3 reads CASRYRLANTDTQYF. Here the CDR3 DNA reads TGCGCCAGCAGGTATCGGTTAGCGAACACAGATACGCAGTATTTT.

This clonotype was recorded a few times. The chain uses TRBV4-1 and TRBJ1-2, with 10 bases lining up with TRBD1. This CDR3 has 18 residues. Germline V gives CDR1 MGHRA, CDR2 YSYEKL. V was clipped by 1 base and J by 7 bases; unmatched bases: 15. For the CDR3, the DNA is TGCGCCAGCAGCCAAGTTATCCCGGGACAGGGGCATAGGTTTGGCTACACCTTC. Amino acids: CASSQVIPGQGHRFGYTF.

This clonotype turned up a few times. J is TRBJ2-3 and V is TRBV5-1; D perhaps matches TRBD2 (5 bases). Germline loops: CDR1 SGHRS, CDR2 YFSETQ. The CDR3 is 16 residues long. V was cut by 2 bases and J by 4 bases, with 17 bases left in between. In nucleotides, the CDR3 is TGCGCCAGCAGCTTCTTACTAGAAACTATGTCAGATACGCAGTATTTT. Amino acid sequence: CASSFLLETMSDTQYF.

This clonotype was counted many times. The rearrangement joins TRBV20-1 to TRBJ2-1; 9 bases match TRBD1. Trimming cost V 7 bases and J 1 base; bases outside gene matches: 5. In germline, CDR1 is DFQATT, CDR2 SNEGSKA (reference sequence). The CDR3 has 14 residues. The CDR3 DNA sequence: TGCAGTGTTTTGACAGGGGGATCCTACAATGAGCAGTTCTTC. The encoded protein is CSVLTGGSYNEQFF.

This chain connects TRBV19 to TRBJ2-1, with a weak D call TRBD1 (6 bases). Germline V gives CDR1 LNHDA, CDR2 SQIVND (reference sequence). The V and J ends lost 7 bases and 3 bases respectively, with 16 bases between them. The CDR3 runs to 15 residues. The CDR3 reads CASTPGAQGYNEQFF. In nucleotides, the CDR3 is TGTGCCAGTACCCCAGGGGCCCAGGGCTACAATGAGCAGTTCTTC.

The J gene is TRBJ2-5, the V gene TRBV7-2; tentatively, D is TRBD1 (6 bases). Trimming cost V 2 bases and J 1 base, with 14 bases left between them. Per the germline V gene, CDR1 is SGHTA and CDR2 is FQGNSA. The CDR3 sequence is 16 residues long. This CDR3 reads CASSLRQVNLQETQYF. CDR3 bases: TGTGCCAGCAGCTTAAGACAGGTGAACCTCCAAGAGACCCAGTACTTC.

This clonotype was counted between two and nine times. The chain recombines TRBV12-3 or TRBV12-4 with TRBJ2-3; tentative D call: TRBD1 (6 bases). This CDR3 has 14 residues. Trimming left V 7 bases short and J 2 bases short, with 13 bases between. CDR3 protein: CASTPHRVTDTQYF. DNA of the CDR3: TGTGCCAGCACCCCGCACAGGGTCACAGATACGCAGTATTTT.

The genes are TRBV24-1 and TRBJ2-1; 10 positions match TRBD2. There are 15 residues in the CDR3. V lost 2 bases, J lost 7 bases, and 4 bases stayed unmatched. CDR1 and CDR2 from the germline V gene are KGHDR and SFDVKD. The CDR3 region is CATSDYGLAANEQFF. DNA of the CDR3: TGTGCCACCAGTGATTACGGACTAGCGGCTAATGAGCAGTTCTTC.

The table lists this clonotype with a few counts. The V call is TRBV29-1, the J call TRBJ2-5; TRBD2 is a possible D gene (6 bases). Between the trimmed V and J ends, which lost 4 bases and 5 bases, there was a span of 14 bases. Germline V CDR1 and CDR2: SQVTM, ANQGSEA. The CDR3 runs 13 residues. The CDR3 DNA follows: TGCAGCGTTGTTGGGGGGATTAAGGAGACCCAGTACTTC. As protein: CSVVGGIKETQYF.

This clonotype has more than one count but fewer than ten. The chain uses TRBV21-1 and TRBJ2-7. TRBV21-1 is recorded as a pseudogene. CDR3 length: 15 amino acids. CDR3 loop: CASSYTAASSYEQYF. DNA for the CDR3: TGTGCCAGCAGTTATACGGCGGCCAGCTCCTACGAGCAGTACTTC.

This chain uses TRBV15 with TRBJ2-7, with 7 bases that match TRBD1. From germline, CDR1 is LNHNV and CDR2 YYDKDF (reference sequence). Trimming removed 8 bases from V and 9 bases from J; junction bases left unmatched: 22. The CDR3 has 16 residues. The CDR3 is CATGHTGDASPSMQYF. DNA of the CDR3: TGTGCCACCGGTCACACAGGGGACGCGTCCCCCTCAATGCAGTACTTC.

This chain connects TRBV12-3 or TRBV12-4 to TRBJ2-7, with D unresolved. The ends were cut back, 6 bases at V and 2 bases at J, with 14 bases in the middle. This CDR3 is 14 amino acids long. The CDR3 here is CASRGEIPPYEQYF. The CDR3 DNA reads TGTGCCAGCAGGGGTGAGATTCCACCCTACGAGCAGTACTTC.

This clonotype was seen more than once but under ten times. The chain employs TRBV3-1 and TRBJ2-7; 12 bases fit TRBD1. From germline, CDR1 is LGHDT and CDR2 YNNKEL (reference sequence). Trimming took 4 bases from V and 1 from J; bases not matched to a gene: 11. The CDR3 loop spans 18 amino acids. CDR3 protein: CASSLHGTGGLLSYEQYF. The DNA for the CDR3 is TGTGCCAGCAGCCTCCACGGGACAGGGGGCCTTTTGTCCTACGAGCAGTACTTC.

The rearrangement links TRBV6-1 to TRBJ2-2; 8 bases line up with TRBD2. This CDR3 contains 17 residues. With V trimmed by 9 bases and J by 3 bases, 15 bases remained unmatched. Germline V gives CDR1 MNHNS, CDR2 SASEGT. CDR3 sequence (DNA): TGTGCCAGTTCTTACCCCCTTGAAGCGGGGGACACCGGGGAGCTGTTTTTT. Translated: CASSYPLEAGDTGELFF.

This clonotype was picked up many times. The chain couples TRBV12-3 or TRBV12-4 to TRBJ2-4, with TRBD1 matching 7 bases. Losses at the gene ends were 6 bases for V and 9 bases for J; bases not matched to a gene: 11. The CDR3 loop spans 14 amino acids. Here the CDR3 reads CASSSRDREGIQYF. As DNA, the CDR3 is TGTGCCAGCAGCAGCCGGGACAGAGAGGGCATTCAGTACTTC.